Ten or more counts support the clone carrying this T cell receptor beta chain. Antigen specificity is unknown. Patients aged 18 to 65 had newly diagnosed hyperthyroidism that had lasted under 2 months. The data originate from a study of T cells in Graves' hyperthyroidism and ophthalmopathy. Whole-study findings and limits: Researchers report that a 13 V-J model separated ophthalmopathy from stable hyperthyroidism. Most thyroid-expanded clonotypes above 0.001 were also found in blood.

The CDR3 runs to 14 residues. V gave up 6 bases and J gave up 0 bases, with 9 bases separating them. Germline lookup yields CDR1 MNHEY and CDR2 SVGEGT. From RNA transcripts, TCR beta CDR3 regions were amplified. The HTBI primer set served for first-round RT-PCR of the TCR CDR3. One entry per CDR3 protein results from TCRdb running MiXCR on the multiplex PCR reads. The data contain fewer than 550,000 distinct CDR3 sequences, roughly 14% of them singletons. The chain employs TRBV6-2 or TRBV6-3 and TRBJ1-5; tentatively, D is TRBD1 (5 bases). The receptor comes from a woman between 18 and 29 years old with Graves' hyperthyroidism. Sequenced input: blood. The CDR3 loop is CASRQGHSNQPQHF. The CDR3 DNA is TGTGCCAGCAGGCAGGGCCATAGCAATCAGCCCCAGCATTTT.